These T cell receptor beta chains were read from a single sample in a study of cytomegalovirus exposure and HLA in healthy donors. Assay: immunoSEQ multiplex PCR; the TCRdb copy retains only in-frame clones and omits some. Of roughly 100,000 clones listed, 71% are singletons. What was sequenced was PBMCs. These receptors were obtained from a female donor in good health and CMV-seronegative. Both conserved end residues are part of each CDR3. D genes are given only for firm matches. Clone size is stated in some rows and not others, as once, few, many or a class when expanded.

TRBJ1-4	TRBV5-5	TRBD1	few	CASSDGRPDRQKLFF	TGTGCCAGCAGCGATGGGCGCCCGGACAGGCAAAAACTGTTTTTT
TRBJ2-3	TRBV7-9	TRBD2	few	CASSLNLAGTTDTQYF	TGTGCCAGCAGCTTAAACCTAGCGGGGACCACAGATACGCAGTATTTT
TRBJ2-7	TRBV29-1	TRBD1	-	CSVEGAPGQGAREQYF	TGCAGCGTTGAAGGGGCCCCAGGACAGGGAGCACGCGAGCAGTACTTC
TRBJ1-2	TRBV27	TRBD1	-	CASSLDRDYGYTF	TGTGCCAGCAGTTTGGACAGGGACTATGGCTACACCTTC
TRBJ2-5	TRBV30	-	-	CAWSDSSRTQYF	TGTGCCTGGAGCGACTCTTCGCGGACCCAGTACTTC
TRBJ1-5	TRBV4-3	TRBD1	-	CASSQDLGTGNQPQHF	TGCGCCAGCAGCCAAGATCTAGGGACAGGGAATCAGCCCCAGCATTTT
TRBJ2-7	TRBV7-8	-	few	CASSLGSSVPYEQYF	TGTGCCAGCAGCTTAGGGTCTAGCGTTCCCTACGAGCAGTACTTC
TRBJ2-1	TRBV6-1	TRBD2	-	CASSWTSGGYNEQFF	TGTGCCAGCAGTTGGACTAGCGGGGGGTACAATGAGCAGTTCTTC
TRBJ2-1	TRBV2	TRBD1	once	CASATPGQAHNEQFF	TGTGCCAGCGCGACCCCGGGACAGGCGCACAATGAGCAGTTCTTC
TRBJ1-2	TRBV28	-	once	CASSLLGGGYTF	TGTGCCAGCAGTTTATTAGGCGGAGGCTACACCTTC
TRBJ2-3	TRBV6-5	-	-	CASSYRGGITDTQYF	TGTGCCAGCAGTTACCGGGGTGGTATCACAGATACGCAGTATTTT
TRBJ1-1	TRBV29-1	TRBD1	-	CSVVGTGGTEAFF	TGCAGCGTTGTAGGGACAGGGGGGACTGAAGCTTTCTTT
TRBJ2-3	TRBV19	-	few	CASSMSNSDTQYF	TGTGCCAGTAGTATGTCTAACAGTGATACGCAGTATTTT
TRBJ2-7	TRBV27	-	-	CASSTQGSERDFYEQYF	TGTGCCAGCAGTACCCAGGGGTCCGAGCGGGATTTCTACGAGCAGTACTTC
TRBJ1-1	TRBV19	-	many	CASSRWDTQNTEAFF	TGTGCCAGTAGTCGATGGGACACCCAGAACACTGAAGCTTTCTTT
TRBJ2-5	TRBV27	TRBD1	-	CASRSDRVIQETQYF	TGTGCCAGCCGCTCTGACAGGGTGATACAAGAGACCCAGTACTTC
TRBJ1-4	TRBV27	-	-	CASSLYQTGLNNEKLFF	TGTGCCAGCAGTTTATATCAAACAGGGCTAAATAATGAAAAACTGTTTTTT
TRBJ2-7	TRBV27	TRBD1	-	CASNPRDSSYEQYF	TGTGCCAGCAACCCCCGGGACAGCTCCTACGAGCAGTACTTC
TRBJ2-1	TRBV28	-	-	CASSLKGASSYNEQFF	TGTGCCAGCAGTTTGAAGGGAGCAAGCTCCTACAATGAGCAGTTCTTC
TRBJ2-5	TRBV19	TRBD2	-	CASSKAGGPETQYF	TGTGCCAGTAGTAAAGCGGGAGGGCCAGAGACCCAGTACTTC
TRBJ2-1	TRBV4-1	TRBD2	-	CASSHLLLTSGRTNEQFF	TGCGCCAGCAGCCACTTACTCCTCACTAGCGGGAGGACCAATGAGCAGTTCTTC
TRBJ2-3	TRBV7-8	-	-	CASSSLLPDTQYF	TGTGCCAGCAGCTCGCTACTACCAGATACGCAGTATTTT
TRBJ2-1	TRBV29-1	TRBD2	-	CSVEPRTSGRDEQFF	TGCAGCGTTGAACCTCGGACTAGCGGGAGGGATGAGCAGTTCTTC
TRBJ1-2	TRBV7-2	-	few	CASSLRVGDGYGYTF	TGTGCCAGCAGCTTACGAGTCGGTGACGGGTATGGCTACACCTTC
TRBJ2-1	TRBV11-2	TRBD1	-	CASKGGGQGNNEQFF	TGTGCCAGCAAAGGAGGGGGACAGGGTAATAATGAGCAGTTCTTC
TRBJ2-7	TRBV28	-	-	CATGRQGQVYEQYF	TGTGCCACCGGCCGGCAGGGTCAGGTCTACGAGCAGTACTTC
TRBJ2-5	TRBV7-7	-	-	CASSKRGSQETQYF	TGTGCTAGCAGCAAACGGGGATCTCAAGAGACCCAGTACTTC
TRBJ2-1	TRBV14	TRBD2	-	CASSHRDRLAGLGFFEQFF	TGTGCCAGCAGCCATCGAGATAGACTAGCGGGACTGGGTTTCTTCGAGCAGTTCTTC
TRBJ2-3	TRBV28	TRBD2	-	CASRILAGGPVQYF	TGTGCCAGCAGGATACTAGCGGGAGGGCCCGTTCAGTATTTT
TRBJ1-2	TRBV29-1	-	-	CSVDPGLGGGYGYTF	TGCAGCGTTGATCCCGGGCTAGGGGGTGGCTATGGCTACACCTTC
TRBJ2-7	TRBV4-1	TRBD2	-	CASSQLTSGYYEQYF	TGCGCCAGCAGCCAGTTGACTAGCGGATACTACGAGCAGTACTTC
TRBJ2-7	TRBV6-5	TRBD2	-	CASSYGAGGTYEQYF	TGTGCCAGCAGTTACGGTGCGGGAGGTACCTACGAGCAGTACTTC
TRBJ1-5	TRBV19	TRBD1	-	CASSKRDRSIQPQHF	TGTGCCAGTAGTAAGCGGGACAGGTCTATACAGCCCCAGCATTTT
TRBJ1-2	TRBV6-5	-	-	CASSYSRQPFYGYTF	TGTGCCAGCAGTTACTCGAGGCAGCCCTTCTATGGCTACACCTTC
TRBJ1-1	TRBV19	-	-	CARRLDGFANEAFF	TGTGCCAGGCGACTCGACGGATTCGCGAATGAAGCTTTCTTT
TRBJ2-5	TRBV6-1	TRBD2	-	CASSPSGRGAQYF	TGTGCCAGCAGCCCTAGCGGCCGCGGGGCCCAGTACTTC
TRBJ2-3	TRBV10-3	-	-	CAISVRARSTDTQYF	TGTGCCATCAGTGTCAGGGCTAGAAGCACAGATACGCAGTATTTT
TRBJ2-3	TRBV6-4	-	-	CASHWTSTDTQYF	TGTGCCAGCCATTGGACTAGCACAGATACGCAGTATTTT
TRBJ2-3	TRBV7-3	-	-	CASSLAFGADTQYF	TGTGCCAGCAGCTTGGCCTTCGGAGCAGATACGCAGTATTTT
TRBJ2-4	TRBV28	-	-	CASSSLTGPLQNIQYF	TGTGCCAGCAGTTCCCTGACAGGCCCCCTCCAAAACATTCAGTACTTC
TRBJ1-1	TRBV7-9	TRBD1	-	CASSLAGQLLNTEAFF	TGTGCCAGCAGCCTGGCGGGACAGCTCTTGAACACTGAAGCTTTCTTT
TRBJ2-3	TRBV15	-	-	CATSKGVSGTDTQYF	TGTGCCACCAGCAAGGGAGTTAGCGGCACAGATACGCAGTATTTT